The T cell receptor (beta chain) under discussion was sequenced for a study of shared clonotypes between healthy human individuals. General study results and limits: In having few donors, the study represented limited genetic and exposure-history diversity.

For unsorted samples, genomic DNA was extracted from approximately 90 million PBMCs. Trimming shortened V by 8 bases and J by 0 bases, and 15 bases separated the two germline ends. Looked up from germline, CDR1 is MDHEN and CDR2 is SYDVKM. The CDR3 consists of 15 residues. Comment on this clone: The antigen is not known.

Assay runs were performed at deep level. Clones were sequenced by immunoSEQ multiplex PCR, and TCRdb holds only the in-frame ones, with some missing. The sample records a few hundred thousand clones, 79% being singletons. V is TRBV28 and J is TRBJ2-3, with D possibly matching TRBD2 (6 bases). Sample: PBMCs. The sequence was collected from a woman between 35 and 50 years old in good health. Some clones in this sample may be carry-over from other donors' samples. The DNA for the CDR3 is TGTGCCAGCGGGGGGACGGCACCTAGCACAGATACGCAGTATTTT. Translation gives CASGGTAPSTDTQYF.